A single sample is the source of the 5 T cell receptor beta chains below, sequenced in a study of blood T cell repertoires in COVID-19. Generated by immunoSEQ multiplex PCR, the TCRdb table keeps only in-frame clones and is missing some. The sample shows 200,000 to 250,000 clones, 70% to 85% of them seen only once. Source material: PBMCs or T cells enriched from blood (not recorded which). The receptor set was obtained from a woman in her sixties or seventies who had recovered from COVID-19.

This sequence joins TRBV24-1 and TRBJ2-2, with 10 bases identical to TRBD2. Germline V gives CDR1 KGHDR, CDR2 SFDVKD. This CDR3 spans 15 amino acids. The V and J ends lost 3 bases and 3 bases, in that order; junction bases with no gene match: 0. The CDR3 protein is CATSDGTSDTGELFF. CDR3 nucleotides: TGTGCCACCAGTGATGGGACTAGCGACACCGGGGAGCTGTTTTTT.

The chain employs TRBV5-4 and TRBJ2-1; TRBD2 might be the D (5 bases). This CDR3 comprises 14 residues. Trimming took off 1 base at V and 5 bases at J, with 10 bases between the two ends. Germline values: CDR1 SGHNT, CDR2 YYREEE (reference sequence). The CDR3 protein is CASSLTSGHNEQFF. The CDR3 DNA is TGTGCCAGCAGCTTGACAAGCGGTCACAATGAGCAGTTCTTC. Combining the CDR3 with reference TRBV5-4 and TRBJ2-1 gives the whole variable domain ETGVTQSPTHLIKTRGQQVTLRCSSQSGHNTVSWYQQALGQGPQFIFQYYREEENGRGNFPPRFSGLQFPNYSSELNVNALELDDSALYLCASSLTSGHNEQFFGPGTRLTVL.

The chain employs TRBV7-2 and TRBJ2-3; TRBD1 matches 7 bases. CDR3 size: 16 residues. V trimming: 4 bases; J trimming: 0 bases; junction bases outside the gene matches: 7. Germline assignment: CDR1 SGHTA and CDR2 FQGNSA. The CDR3 DNA sequence: TGTGCCAGCAGCTCCCCGAGGGGGCTGAGCACAGATACGCAGTATTTT. Protein product: CASSSPRGLSTDTQYF.

The rearrangement links TRBV12-5 to TRBJ2-1; D is perhaps TRBD2 (6 bases). This CDR3 has 16 residues. Per the germline V gene, CDR1 is LGHNT and CDR2 is FRNRAP. The germline V and J ends were trimmed by 0 bases and 3 bases, with 12 bases remaining between them. Here the CDR3 reads CASGLVVAGLYNEQFF. CDR3 in DNA: TGTGCTAGTGGTTTGGTCGTTGCGGGGCTCTACAATGAGCAGTTCTTC.

This chain uses TRBV5-6 with TRBJ1-1, with 9 bases aligning to TRBD1. The V gene end was trimmed by 4 bases and the J gene end by 3 bases; junction bases not matched to a gene: 10. The CDR3 extends over 16 amino acids. CDR1 and CDR2 (germline): SGHDT, YYEEEE. CDR3 nucleotide sequence: TGTGCCAGCAGCACACCGACAGGGGGAGGTCACACTGAAGCTTTCTTT. It codes for CASSTPTGGGHTEAFF.